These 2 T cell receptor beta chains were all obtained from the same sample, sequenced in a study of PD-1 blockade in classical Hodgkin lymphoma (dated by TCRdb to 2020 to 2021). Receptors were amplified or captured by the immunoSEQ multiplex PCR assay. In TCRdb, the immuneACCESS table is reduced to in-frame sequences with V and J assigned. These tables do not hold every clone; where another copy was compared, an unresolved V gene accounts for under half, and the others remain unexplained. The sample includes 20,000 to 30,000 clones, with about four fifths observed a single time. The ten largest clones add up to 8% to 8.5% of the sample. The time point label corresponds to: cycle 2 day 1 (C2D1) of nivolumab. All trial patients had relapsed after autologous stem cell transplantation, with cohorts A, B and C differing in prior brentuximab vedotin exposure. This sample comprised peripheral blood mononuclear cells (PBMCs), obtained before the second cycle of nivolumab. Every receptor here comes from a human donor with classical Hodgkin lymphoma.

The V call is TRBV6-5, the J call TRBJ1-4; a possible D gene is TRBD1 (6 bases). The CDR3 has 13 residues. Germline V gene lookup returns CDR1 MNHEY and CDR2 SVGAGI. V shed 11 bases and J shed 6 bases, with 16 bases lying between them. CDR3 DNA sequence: TGTGCCTCAAGGGGGTCAGGATATGAAAAACTGTTTTTT. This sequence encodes CASRGSGYEKLFF.

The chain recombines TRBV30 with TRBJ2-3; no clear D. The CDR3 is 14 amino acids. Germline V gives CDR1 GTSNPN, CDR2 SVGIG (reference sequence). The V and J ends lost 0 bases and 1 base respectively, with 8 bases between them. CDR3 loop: CAWSVGSGTDTQYF. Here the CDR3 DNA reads TGTGCCTGGAGTGTCGGAAGCGGCACAGATACGCAGTATTTT. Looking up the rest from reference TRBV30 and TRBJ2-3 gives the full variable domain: SQTIHQWPATLVQPVGSPLSLECTVEGTSNPNLYWYRQAAGRGLQLLFYSVGIGQISSEVPQNLSASRPQDRQFILSSKKLLLSDSGFYLCAWSVGSGTDTQYFGPGTRLTVL.